What follows are 18 T cell receptor beta chains derived from one specimen sequenced in a study of T-cell memory formation after mild COVID-19. TCRdb redid the calling of the 5' RACE reads with MiXCR, one entry per CDR3 protein. The sample holds about 560,000 distinct CDR3 sequences, under 20% seen once. The sequencing input was PBMCs or a T cell subset sorted from them (not recorded which). The receptor source for this set is an adult woman who had mild COVID-19 (a few samples of this study predate the infection). Cell type and time point are not known.

This clonotype was seen a few times. The gene calls are TRBV6-1 and TRBJ2-5; D unclear. CDR1 is MNHNS and CDR2 is SASEGT in the germline V gene. This CDR3 spans 13 amino acids. V dropped 3 bases and J dropped 1 base, with 6 bases sitting between them. The CDR3 nucleotides read TGTGCCAGCAGTGAGTCGGGCCAAGAGACCCAGTACTTC. It encodes CASSESGQETQYF.

In this sample, this clonotype turned up many times. V gene TRBV12-3 or TRBV12-4 combines with J gene TRBJ1-5; D perhaps matches TRBD1 (6 bases). V was cut by 4 bases and J by 6 bases, with 13 bases left in between. This CDR3 has 14 residues. The CDR3 coding sequence is TGTGCCAGCAGTTCGACAGGTTTCCGTCAGCCCCAGCATTTT. This gives the protein CASSSTGFRQPQHF.

This chain joins TRBV29-1 and TRBJ2-7; D gene uncertain. This CDR3 spans 13 amino acids. The V end lost 4 bases, the J end lost 0 bases, and 10 bases lay between the germline ends. Germline V gene sequence: CDR1 SQVTM, CDR2 ANQGSEA. CDR3 sequence reads: CSVATSYSYEQYF. The CDR3 bases are TGCAGCGTTGCGACGTCCTACTCCTACGAGCAGTACTTC.

CDR3 coding DNA: TGTGCCACCAGGAGGCTGGGCAGGGACAATGAGCAGTTCTTC. This codes for CATRRLGRDNEQFF. This chain joins TRBV24-1 and TRBJ2-1; maybe TRBD1 (5 bases). The V gene's germline CDR1 is KGHDR and CDR2 SFDVKD. The germline V and J ends were trimmed by 7 bases and 5 bases, with 14 bases remaining between them. CDR3 length: 14 residues.

This clonotype was observed a few times. This rearrangement joins TRBV24-1 to TRBJ1-5; 7 bases map to TRBD1. Germline trimming cut 4 bases from V and 4 bases from J; bases unmatched to any gene: 9. The CDR3 covers 16 residues. Germline lookup yields CDR1 KGHDR and CDR2 SFDVKD. The CDR3 loop is CATSDPRQGRNQPQHF. CDR3 nucleotides: TGTGCCACCAGTGACCCTCGACAGGGTCGGAATCAGCCCCAGCATTTT.

A few counts support this clonotype. V gene TRBV9 combines with J gene TRBJ1-6, with 10 bases identical to TRBD1. Trimming at V came to 3 bases and at J to 2 bases, leaving 5 bases not matched to a gene. In germline, CDR1 is SGDLS, CDR2 YYNGEE. This CDR3 spans 17 amino acids. CDR3 sequence: CASSAGQGSTYNSPLHF. As DNA, the CDR3 is TGTGCCAGCAGCGCGGGACAGGGGAGCACCTATAATTCACCCCTCCACTTT.

This rearrangement joins TRBV12-3 or TRBV12-4 to TRBJ2-3; D may match TRBD1 or TRBD2 (5 bases each). The CDR3 runs 15 residues. The V end was cut by 6 bases, the J end by 3 bases, with 16 bases between. CDR3 in DNA: TGTGCCAGCAGCCGGGACCGTCTAGATACAGATACGCAGTATTTT. It is translated as CASSRDRLDTDTQYF.

This clonotype was found once. The V call is TRBV29-1, the J call TRBJ1-2; D might be TRBD1 (6 bases). This CDR3 is built from 11 residues. Germline CDR1 and CDR2: SQVTM and ANQGSEA. Trimming pared 7 bases from V and 10 bases from J, leaving 16 bases between. CDR3 amino acids: CSARTGNDYTF. The CDR3 nucleotides read TGCAGCGCGAGAACAGGGAACGACTACACCTTC.

Only a few counts were recorded for this clonotype. This rearrangement joins TRBV5-4 to TRBJ1-1; D ambiguous. Germline lookup yields CDR1 SGHNT and CDR2 YYREEE (reference sequence). CDR3 length: 8 residues. This chain's CDR3 is CRNTEAFF. DNA of the CDR3: TGTAGAAACACTGAAGCTTTCTTT.

This clonotype has a handful of counts. V is TRBV7-9 and J is TRBJ2-3; possible D gene TRBD2, 6 bases. Germline V gene sequence: CDR1 SEHNR, CDR2 FQNEAQ (reference sequence). The CDR3 contains 16 residues. V shed 5 bases and J shed 4 bases, with 19 bases lying between them. The CDR3 coding sequence is TGTGCCAGCAGCCCCCTCCGGGGTAGCGGCCCAGATACGCAGTATTTT. Translating it yields CASSPLRGSGPDTQYF.

In this sample, this clonotype turned up many times. In DNA, the CDR3 is TGTGCCAGCAGTGAACTTAGGGGGGACACCTACAATGAGCAGTTCTTC. Its translation: CASSELRGDTYNEQFF. V gene TRBV25-1 combines with J gene TRBJ2-1; the D gene could be TRBD1 or TRBD2 (6 bases each). Germline CDR1 reads MGHDK; CDR2 reads SYGVNS. With 2 bases removed from V and 2 bases from J, the gap between germline ends came to 13 bases. The CDR3 is 16 amino acids.

This chain connects TRBV27 to TRBJ2-1; D not resolved. Per the germline V gene, CDR1 is MNHEY and CDR2 is SMNVEV (reference sequence). There are 14 residues in the CDR3. Trimming cost V 8 bases and J 0 bases, with 11 bases left between them. CDR3 loop: CASSWQSSYNEQFF. The CDR3 nucleotides are TGTGCCAGCTCTTGGCAGAGCTCCTACAATGAGCAGTTCTTC.

This chain links TRBV10-1 with TRBJ1-5, with a tentative D call TRBD1 (5 bases). CDR1 and CDR2 from the germline V gene are WNHNN and SYGVQD (reference sequence). CDR3 length equals 14 residues. V was shortened by 6 bases and J by 6 bases, with 15 bases between the two germline ends. CDR3 protein: CASRVGASLQPQHF. The DNA for the CDR3 is TGCGCCAGCAGGGTCGGGGCATCCCTTCAGCCCCAGCATTTT.

The rearrangement uses TRBV14 and TRBJ1-1; TRBD1 might be the D (6 bases). Germline CDR1 and CDR2: SGHDN and FVKESK. CDR3 length equals 14 residues. V shed 6 bases and J shed 5 bases, with 16 bases lying between them. The DNA of the CDR3 is TGTGCCAGCAGTCCTACAGGGCTCTGGACTGAAGCTTTCTTT. This translates into CASSPTGLWTEAFF.

V is TRBV20-1 and J is TRBJ2-3, with D maybe TRBD1 (5 bases). The germline gives CDR1 DFQATT, CDR2 SNEGSKA (reference sequence). V was clipped by 0 bases and J by 5 bases, with 12 bases between them. The CDR3 contains 14 residues. CDR3 sequence: CSARETVREDTQYF. CDR3 nucleotide sequence: TGCAGTGCTAGAGAGACAGTCCGAGAAGATACGCAGTATTTT.

This clonotype was seen a few times. The chain employs TRBV30 and TRBJ2-2; tentatively, D is TRBD1 (6 bases). This CDR3 is built from 17 residues. The germline V gene encodes CDR1 GTSNPN and CDR2 SVGIG (reference sequence). V lost 7 bases and J lost 1, with 22 bases in between. The DNA of the CDR3 is TGTGCCTCCCACCCAGGGGAAGAAGCAGAGAACACCGGGGAGCTGTTTTTT. It specifies CASHPGEEAENTGELFF. Complete variable domain (other parts from reference TRBV30 and TRBJ2-2): SQTIHQWPATLVQPVGSPLSLECTVEGTSNPNLYWYRQAAGRGLQLLFYSVGIGQISSEVPQNLSASRPQDRQFILSSKKLLLSDSGFYLCASHPGEEAENTGELFFGEGSRLTVL.

This clonotype was seen a few times. The CDR3 sequence: CASSVTSDSYNEQFF. The CDR3 DNA reads as TGTGCCAGCAGCGTAACCAGCGACAGTTACAATGAGCAGTTCTTC. The rearrangement uses TRBV6-6 and TRBJ2-1; perhaps TRBD1 as D (5 bases). V was clipped by 6 bases and J by 4 bases, with 16 bases between them. The germline V gene has CDR1 MNHNY and CDR2 SVGAGI (reference sequence). There are 15 residues in the CDR3.

Of note for this clonotype: Just one base apart from a much larger clone, this may be a read error. The chain combines TRBV7-2 with TRBJ2-3; 9 nucleotides agree with TRBD2. Per the germline V gene, CDR1 is SGHTA and CDR2 is FQGNSA. V lost 2 bases to trimming and J lost 6 bases; unmatched junction nucleotides: 6. The CDR3 has 15 residues. The CDR3 bases are TGTGCCAGCAGCTTACTGCGGGGGGGCCGCGATACGCAGTATTTT. Amino acid sequence: CASSLLRGGRDTQYF.